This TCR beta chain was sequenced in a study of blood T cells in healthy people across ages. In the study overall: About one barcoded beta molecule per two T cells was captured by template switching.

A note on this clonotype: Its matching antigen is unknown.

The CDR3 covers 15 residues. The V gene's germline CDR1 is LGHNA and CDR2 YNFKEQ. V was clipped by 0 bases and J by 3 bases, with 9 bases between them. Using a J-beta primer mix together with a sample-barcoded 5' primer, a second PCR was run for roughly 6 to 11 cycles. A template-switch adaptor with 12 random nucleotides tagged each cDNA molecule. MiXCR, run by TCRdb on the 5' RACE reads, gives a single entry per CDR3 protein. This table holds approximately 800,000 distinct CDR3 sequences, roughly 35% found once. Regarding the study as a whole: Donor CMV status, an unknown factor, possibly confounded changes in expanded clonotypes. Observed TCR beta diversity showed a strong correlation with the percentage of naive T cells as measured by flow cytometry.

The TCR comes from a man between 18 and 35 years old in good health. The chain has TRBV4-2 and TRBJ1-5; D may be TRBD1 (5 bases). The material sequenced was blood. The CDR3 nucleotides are TGTGCCAGCAGCCAAGAAGGCAGGGACAATCAGCCCCAGCATTTT. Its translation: CASSQEGRDNQPQHF.